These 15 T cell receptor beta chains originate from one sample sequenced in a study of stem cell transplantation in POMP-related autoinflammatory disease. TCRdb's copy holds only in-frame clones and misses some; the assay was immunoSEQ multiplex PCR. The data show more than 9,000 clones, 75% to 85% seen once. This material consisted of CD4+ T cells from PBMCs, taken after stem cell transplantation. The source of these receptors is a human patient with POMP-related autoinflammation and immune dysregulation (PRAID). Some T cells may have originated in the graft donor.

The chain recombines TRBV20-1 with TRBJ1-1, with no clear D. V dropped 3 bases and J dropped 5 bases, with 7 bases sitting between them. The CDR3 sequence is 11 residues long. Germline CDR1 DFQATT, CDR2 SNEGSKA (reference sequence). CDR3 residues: CSASSGTEAFF. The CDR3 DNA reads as TGCAGTGCTAGTTCGGGGACTGAAGCTTTCTTT.

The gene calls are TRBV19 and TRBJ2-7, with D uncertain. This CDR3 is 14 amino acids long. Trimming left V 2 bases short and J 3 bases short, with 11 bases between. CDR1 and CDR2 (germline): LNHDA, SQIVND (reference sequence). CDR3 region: CASSIRAANYEQYF. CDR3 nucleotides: TGTGCCAGTAGTATAAGGGCAGCTAACTACGAGCAGTACTTC.

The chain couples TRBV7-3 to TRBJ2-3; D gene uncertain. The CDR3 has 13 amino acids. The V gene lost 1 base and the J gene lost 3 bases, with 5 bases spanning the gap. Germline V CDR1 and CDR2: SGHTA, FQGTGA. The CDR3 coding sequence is TGTGCCAGCAGCTTAATGGGGACAGATACGCAGTATTTT. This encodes CASSLMGTDTQYF.

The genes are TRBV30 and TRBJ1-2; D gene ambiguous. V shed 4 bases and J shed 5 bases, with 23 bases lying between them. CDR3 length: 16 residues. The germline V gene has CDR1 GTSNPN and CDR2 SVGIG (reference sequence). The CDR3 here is CAWTPLAWAGGYGYTF. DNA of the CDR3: TGTGCCTGGACCCCCCTAGCTTGGGCGGGAGGGTATGGCTACACCTTC.

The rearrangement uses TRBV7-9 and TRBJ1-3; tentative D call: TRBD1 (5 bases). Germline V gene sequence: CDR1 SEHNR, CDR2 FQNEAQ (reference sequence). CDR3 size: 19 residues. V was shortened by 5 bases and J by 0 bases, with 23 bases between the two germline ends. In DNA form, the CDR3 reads TGTGCCAGCAGCCCCTCAGCCTCTCCCGGGAGGGGCTCTGGAAACACCATATATTTT. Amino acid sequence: CASSPSASPGRGSGNTIYF.

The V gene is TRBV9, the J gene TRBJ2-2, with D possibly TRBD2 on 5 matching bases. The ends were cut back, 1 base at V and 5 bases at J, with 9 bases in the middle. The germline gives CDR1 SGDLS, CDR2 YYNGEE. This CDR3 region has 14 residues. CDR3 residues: CASSVIGETGELFF. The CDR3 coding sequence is TGTGCCAGCAGCGTAATCGGGGAAACCGGGGAGCTGTTTTTT.

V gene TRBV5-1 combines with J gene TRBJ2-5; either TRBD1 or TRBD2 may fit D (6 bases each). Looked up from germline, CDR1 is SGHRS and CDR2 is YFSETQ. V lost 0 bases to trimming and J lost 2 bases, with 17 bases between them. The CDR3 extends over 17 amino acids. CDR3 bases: TGCGCCAGCAGCTTGGATGGTGGCAGGGGACTTCAAGAGACCCAGTACTTC. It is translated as CASSLDGGRGLQETQYF.

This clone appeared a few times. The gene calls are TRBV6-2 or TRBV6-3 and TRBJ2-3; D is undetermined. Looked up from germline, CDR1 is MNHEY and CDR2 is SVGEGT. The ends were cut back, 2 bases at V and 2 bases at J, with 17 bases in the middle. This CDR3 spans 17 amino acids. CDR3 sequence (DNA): TGTGCCAGCAGTTACCGCCTATCATCAGCCTACACAGATACGCAGTATTTT. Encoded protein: CASSYRLSSAYTDTQYF.

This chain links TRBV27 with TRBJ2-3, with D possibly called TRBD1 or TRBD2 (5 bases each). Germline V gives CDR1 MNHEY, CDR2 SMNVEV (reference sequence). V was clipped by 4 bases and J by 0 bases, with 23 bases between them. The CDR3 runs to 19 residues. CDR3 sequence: CASSSPPRGALLSTDTQYF. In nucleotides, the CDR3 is TGTGCCAGCAGTTCCCCTCCCCGAGGGGCCCTTCTTAGCACAGATACGCAGTATTTT.

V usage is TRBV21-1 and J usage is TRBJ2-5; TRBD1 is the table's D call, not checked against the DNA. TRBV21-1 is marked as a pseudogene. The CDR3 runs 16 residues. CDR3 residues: CASSKVLTGGRETQYF. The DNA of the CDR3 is TGTGCCAGCAGCAAAGTCCTGACAGGGGGCCGAGAGACCCAGTACTTC.

The CDR3 protein is CASSLARSGKYNEQFF. DNA for the CDR3: TGTGCCAGCAGCTTAGCGCGGAGCGGGAAGTACAATGAGCAGTTCTTC. The chain combines TRBV7-8 with TRBJ2-1, with TRBD2 identical over 7 bases. Trimming cost V 0 bases and J 4 bases; bases outside gene matches: 6. CDR1 is SGHVS and CDR2 is FQNEAQ in the germline V gene. The CDR3 has 16 amino acids.

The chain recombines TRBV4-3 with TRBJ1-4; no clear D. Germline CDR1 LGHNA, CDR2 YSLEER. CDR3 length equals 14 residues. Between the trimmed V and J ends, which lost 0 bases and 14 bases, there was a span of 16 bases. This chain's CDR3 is CASSQDKGSRGLFF. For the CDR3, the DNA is TGCGCCAGCAGCCAAGATAAGGGCTCCCGAGGGCTGTTTTTT.

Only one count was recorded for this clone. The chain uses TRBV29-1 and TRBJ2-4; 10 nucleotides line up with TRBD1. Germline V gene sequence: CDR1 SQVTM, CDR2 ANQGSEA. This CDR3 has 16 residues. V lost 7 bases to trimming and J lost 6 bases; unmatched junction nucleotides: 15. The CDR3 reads CSGRLDSGQGRNIQYF. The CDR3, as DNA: TGCAGCGGTCGCCTGGATTCGGGACAGGGGAGAAACATTCAGTACTTC.

The CDR3 is CATSYRLAAEQYF. Written as DNA, the CDR3 is TGTGCCACCAGTTACCGACTAGCAGCCGAGCAGTACTTC. The chain carries TRBV15 and TRBJ2-7; 7 nucleotides line up with TRBD2. This CDR3 region has 13 residues. The V and J ends lost 6 bases and 6 bases, in that order; junction bases with no gene match: 8. CDR1 LNHNV and CDR2 YYDKDF come from the germline V gene (reference sequence). Supplemented by reference TRBV15 and TRBJ2-7, the full variable domain reads DAMVIQNPRYQVTQFGKPVTLSCSQTLNHNVMYWYQQKSSQAPKLLFHYYDKDFNNEADTPDNFQSRRPNTSFCFLDIRSPGLGDTAMYLCATSYRLAAEQYFGPGTRLTVT.

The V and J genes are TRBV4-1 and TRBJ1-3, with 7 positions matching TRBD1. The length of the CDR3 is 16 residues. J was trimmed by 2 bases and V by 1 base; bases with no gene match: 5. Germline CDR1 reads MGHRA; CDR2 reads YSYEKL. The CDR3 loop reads CASSQVLGTAGNTIYF. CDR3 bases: TGCGCCAGCAGCCAAGTATTAGGGACAGCTGGAAACACCATATATTTT.